The 27 T cell receptor beta chains listed next were all sequenced from one sample in a study of beta chain features in type 1 diabetes (dated by TCRdb to 2016 to 2019). Beyond this particular receptor, the publication reports: In all four CD4+ subsets, TCRB CDR3 length was moderately but significantly shorter in type 1 diabetes patients.

These receptors lack a known antigen. The receptor library was made with the immunoSEQ multiplex PCR assay. All of the isolated RNA was reverse transcribed with the High Capacity cDNA Reverse Transcription Kit, so expressed TCRB transcripts were sequenced. This immuneACCESS table, as held by TCRdb, lists in-frame sequences with V and J called but not all clones. Of the missing ones, under half trace to an unresolved V gene in checked studies; the others have no known cause. The table for this sample lists 680,000 or so clones; 10% to 15% of them were counted only once. The ten largest make up 0.02% to 0.025% of the sample. The sample consisted of naive CD4+ T cells from blood. Per the publication, the cell subset or site label means: true naive CD4+ T cells. The receptor set was obtained from a man younger than 35 with type 1 diabetes.

With regard to this clone: At one of its ends the junction is not consistent with the germline gene, which may arise from a read error. The V gene is TRBV7-9, the J gene TRBJ1-2, with a weak D call TRBD1 (5 bases). Germline CDR1 and CDR2: SEHNR and FQNEAQ (reference sequence). This CDR3 comprises 13 residues. CDR3 DNA: TGTGCCAGCAGCTTAGTTCCCCAGGGCCGGTGTTCCTTC. It codes for CASSLVPQGRCSF.

The gene calls are TRBV9 and TRBJ1-5, with 9 nucleotides matching TRBD1. Germline trimming cut 0 bases from V and 6 bases from J; bases unmatched to any gene: 4. The germline V gene encodes CDR1 SGDLS and CDR2 YYNGEE. This CDR3 spans 15 amino acids. This CDR3 is CASSVGQGGGQPQHF. DNA of the CDR3: TGTGCCAGCAGCGTAGGACAGGGGGGAGGTCAGCCCCAGCATTTT. Combining the CDR3 with reference TRBV9 and TRBJ1-5 gives the whole variable domain DSGVTQTPKHLITATGQRVTLRCSPRSGDLSVYWYQQSLDQGLQFLIQYYNGEERAKGNILERFSAQQFPDLHSELNLSSLELGDSALYFCASSVGQGGGQPQHFGDGTRLSIL.

The chain links TRBV27 to TRBJ1-5; possible D gene TRBD1, 5 bases. V shed 5 bases and J shed 6 bases, with 17 bases lying between them. The CDR3 runs to 15 residues. Per germline, CDR1 MNHEY and CDR2 SMNVEV (reference sequence). As DNA, the CDR3 is TGTGCCAGCAGTCTGACAGTAGGGGCGATTCAGCCCCAGCATTTT. Encoded protein: CASSLTVGAIQPQHF.

The chain combines TRBV18 with TRBJ2-1, with TRBD2 identical over 10 bases. CDR1 KGHSH and CDR2 LQKENI come from the germline V gene. V lost 2 bases to trimming and J lost 5 bases; unmatched junction nucleotides: 3. This CDR3 comprises 15 residues. Here the CDR3 reads CASSPLSGGDNEQFF. CDR3 coding DNA: TGTGCCAGCTCACCATTGAGCGGGGGGGACAATGAGCAGTTCTTC.

The CDR3 sequence: CASSETSGYEQYF. DNA of the CDR3: TGCGCCAGCAGTGAGACTAGCGGCTACGAGCAGTACTTC. This chain uses TRBV10-1 with TRBJ2-7; TRBD2 matches 8 bases. There are 13 residues in the CDR3. CDR1 and CDR2 from the germline V gene are WNHNN and SYGVQD (reference sequence). With 2 bases clipped from V and 3 bases from J, the junction kept 0 bases outside the gene matches.

This clone appeared a few times. V and J are TRBV7-2 and TRBJ2-1; TRBD2 agrees at 10 bases. Germline values: CDR1 SGHTA, CDR2 FQGNSA. The CDR3 totals 16 residues. With 5 bases clipped from V and 6 bases from J, the junction kept 10 bases outside the gene matches. The CDR3 coding sequence is TGTGCCAGCAGCCTGTTAGGTAGCGGGGGGTCCAATGAGCAGTTCTTC. Translated: CASSLLGSGGSNEQFF.

The genes are TRBV27 and TRBJ1-3, with D unclear. Germline CDR1 and CDR2: MNHEY and SMNVEV (reference sequence). V was shortened by 3 bases and J by 0 bases, with 6 bases between the two germline ends. This CDR3 region has 14 residues. CDR3 nucleotides: TGTGCCAGCAGTTTGACCAACTCTGGAAACACCATATATTTT. This translates into CASSLTNSGNTIYF.

With regard to this clone: Other nucleotide sequences from this sample produce the same CDR3. The chain has TRBV5-1 and TRBJ2-3; D might be TRBD1 (6 bases). Per the germline V gene, CDR1 is SGHRS and CDR2 is YFSETQ. CDR3 size: 14 residues. V was shortened by 4 bases and J by 3 bases, with 12 bases between the two germline ends. The CDR3 coding sequence is TGCGCCAGCAGCCCGGGGACACCAACAGATACGCAGTATTTT. As protein: CASSPGTPTDTQYF.

The chain combines TRBV28 with TRBJ2-3; D is possibly TRBD1 (5 bases). Trimming pared 1 base from V and 1 base from J, leaving 9 bases between. This CDR3 is built from 15 residues. Per germline, CDR1 MDHEN and CDR2 SYDVKM. In DNA, the CDR3 is TGTGCCAGCAGTTTATTAGGGGTTGGCACAGATACGCAGTATTTT. It translates to CASSLLGVGTDTQYF.

The V and J genes are TRBV7-6 and TRBJ2-3; D is perhaps TRBD2 (6 bases). CDR1 and CDR2 from the germline V gene are SGHVS and FNYEAQ. This CDR3 has 19 amino acids. The germline V and J ends were trimmed by 4 bases and 1 base, with 24 bases remaining between them. The CDR3 reads CASSSPQNSEGTGTDTQYF. CDR3 bases: TGTGCCAGCAGCTCCCCCCAGAACAGTGAAGGGACTGGCACAGATACGCAGTATTTT.

This sequence joins TRBV7-7 and TRBJ2-5; a weak D match, TRBD2 (6 bases). Trimming removed 5 bases from V and 2 bases from J, with 21 bases in between. The germline V gene encodes CDR1 SSHAT and CDR2 FNYEAQ (reference sequence). This CDR3 is 17 amino acids long. The CDR3 DNA reads TGTGCCAGCAGCCTTCCCAGGTGGCGGGGACCACAAGAGACCCAGTACTTC. Amino acid sequence: CASSLPRWRGPQETQYF.

The chain combines TRBV9 with TRBJ2-5; TRBD2 aligns across 8 bases. Germline loops: CDR1 SGDLS, CDR2 YYNGEE. The CDR3 spans 16 residues. After removal of 0 bases from V and 2 bases from J, the junction contained 6 bases not matched to a gene. CDR3 nucleotide sequence: TGTGCCAGCAGCGTAGAGCTAGCGGGCCAACAAGAGACCCAGTACTTC. Its protein product is CASSVELAGQQETQYF.

This clone showed up just a few times. J is TRBJ2-7 and V is TRBV28, with D possibly TRBD2 on 6 matching bases. V lost 3 bases, J lost 2 bases, and 17 bases lay in between. The CDR3 is made up of 16 amino acids. The germline V gene encodes CDR1 MDHEN and CDR2 SYDVKM. CDR3 in DNA: TGTGCCAGCAGTTTGTTGGGGGGTCCCCGTACCTACGAGCAGTACTTC. It translates to CASSLLGGPRTYEQYF. The complete variable domain, with remaining parts taken from reference TRBV28 and TRBJ2-7, reads DVKVTQSSRYLVKRTGEKVFLECVQDMDHENMFWYRQDPGLGLRLIYFSYDVKMKEKGDIPEGYSVSREKKERFSLILESASTNQTSMYLCASSLLGGPRTYEQYFGPGTRLTVT.

This clone was detected only a few times. The chain carries TRBV29-1 and TRBJ2-7; possible D gene TRBD1, 7 bases. CDR1 SQVTM and CDR2 ANQGSEA come from the germline V gene. V dropped 7 bases and J dropped 2 bases, with 18 bases sitting between them. The CDR3 is 14 amino acids. The CDR3: CSGGWTGLTYEQYF. In DNA form, the CDR3 reads TGCAGCGGAGGGTGGACAGGACTAACCTACGAGCAGTACTTC.

As concerns this clone: Other DNA sequences in this specimen translate into the identical CDR3. The V call is TRBV7-9, the J call TRBJ1-1; no clear D gene. The CDR3 has 13 residues. The V gene's germline CDR1 is SEHNR and CDR2 FQNEAQ (reference sequence). Trimming removed 2 bases at V and 2 bases at J, with 6 bases between. CDR3 bases: TGTGCCAGCAGCTTAATGGGCAACACTGAAGCTTTCTTT. Encoded protein: CASSLMGNTEAFF. The entire variable domain, with the rest obtained from reference TRBV7-9 and TRBJ1-1, is as follows: DTGVSQNPRHKITKRGQNVTFRCDPISEHNRLYWYRQTLGQGPEFLTYFQNEAQLEKSRLLSDRFSAERPKGSFSTLEIQRTEQGDSAMYLCASSLMGNTEAFFGQGTRLTVV.

The genes are TRBV2 and TRBJ1-1; weak D call: TRBD1 (6 bases). Germline values: CDR1 SNHLY, CDR2 FYNNEI. The ends were cut back, 2 bases at V and 11 bases at J, with 18 bases in the middle. The CDR3 runs 14 residues. The CDR3 region has the DNA TGTGCCAGCAGTGAAAGAGAGATTGGACAGAGCGCTTTCTTT. It codes for CASSEREIGQSAFF.

This clone was seen only a few times. The genes are TRBV4-1 and TRBJ2-2, with TRBD2 as a possible D gene (6 bases). V dropped 1 base and J dropped 2 bases, with 11 bases sitting between them. Germline-derived CDR1 and CDR2 are MGHRA and YSYEKL. The CDR3 covers 16 residues. The CDR3 loop is CASSQVFGGNTGELFF. CDR3 DNA sequence: TGCGCCAGCAGCCAAGTCTTCGGGGGAAACACCGGGGAGCTGTTTTTT.

This rearrangement joins TRBV2 to TRBJ2-3, with D perhaps matching TRBD1 (6 bases). The germline V gene has CDR1 SNHLY and CDR2 FYNNEI. V was shortened by 5 bases and J by 1 base, with 13 bases between the two germline ends. The CDR3 consists of 15 residues. This chain's CDR3 is CASSPRTAGTDTQYF. The CDR3 coding sequence is TGTGCCAGCAGTCCCAGGACAGCGGGCACAGATACGCAGTATTTT.

This clone was found a few times. The CDR3: CASSVASGTGELFF. Here the CDR3 DNA reads TGTGCCAGCAGCGTAGCTTCTGGCACCGGGGAGCTGTTTTTT. This chain connects TRBV9 to TRBJ2-2; no clear D. V lost 0 bases and J 4 bases, leaving 7 bases between the germline ends. Germline CDR1 and CDR2: SGDLS and YYNGEE. The CDR3 covers 14 residues.

This clone was seen a few times. The chain is built from TRBV10-3 and TRBJ2-5, with 9 bases that match TRBD2. The CDR3 runs 13 residues. J gave up 5 bases and V 2 bases, and 0 bases lay outside the gene matches. Germline CDR1 ENHRY, CDR2 SYGVKD. CDR3 DNA sequence: TGTGCCATCAGTGAGGGACTAGCGGAGACCCAGTACTTC. This codes for CAISEGLAETQYF.

This chain joins TRBV7-6 and TRBJ1-4; 8 positions agree with TRBD1. Germline V gene data show CDR1 as SGHVS and CDR2 as FNYEAQ. The trim removed 5 bases at V and 12 bases at J, leaving 8 bases unmatched. CDR3 length: 13 amino acids. CDR3: CASSLGQDQQLFF. DNA for the CDR3: TGTGCCAGCAGCCTGGGACAGGATCAACAACTGTTTTTT.

The V gene is TRBV28, the J gene TRBJ2-7; possible D gene TRBD1, 5 bases. V lost 7 bases, J lost 0 bases, and 7 bases lay in between. CDR3 length: 12 amino acids. Germline loops: CDR1 MDHEN, CDR2 SYDVKM. CDR3 DNA sequence: TGTGCCAGCATTGACAGCTCCTACGAGCAGTACTTC. As protein: CASIDSSYEQYF.

This clone appeared a few times. The gene calls are TRBV4-1 and TRBJ1-6; possible D gene TRBD1, 5 bases. CDR1 and CDR2 (germline): MGHRA, YSYEKL. V was clipped by 3 bases and J by 7 bases, with 19 bases between them. The CDR3 is 17 amino acids. Here the CDR3 reads CASSHLLRDGQNSPLHF. CDR3 coding DNA: TGCGCCAGCAGCCATTTACTCCGGGACGGACAAAATTCACCCCTCCACTTT.

This clone was observed a few times. This chain connects TRBV30 to TRBJ2-7, with D maybe TRBD2 (5 bases). The CDR3 has 13 amino acids. Per the germline V gene, CDR1 is GTSNPN and CDR2 is SVGIG (reference sequence). The V end lost 1 base, the J end lost 0 bases, and 7 bases lay between the germline ends. The CDR3 spells CAWSGGGSYEQYF. Written as DNA, the CDR3 is TGTGCCTGGAGTGGCGGAGGCTCCTACGAGCAGTACTTC.

The chain links TRBV5-1 to TRBJ2-3, with 8 bases lining up with TRBD2. The CDR3 is 16 residues long. Germline V lookup: CDR1 SGHRS, CDR2 YFSETQ. J lost 0 bases, V lost 0 bases, and 3 bases had no gene match. The CDR3 bases are TGCGCCAGCAGCTTGGACCAGCGGGGGAGCACAGATACGCAGTATTTT. It specifies CASSLDQRGSTDTQYF.

The V call is TRBV19, the J call TRBJ2-6, with 8 bases that match TRBD1. Trimming removed 10 bases from V and 4 bases from J; junction bases left unmatched: 12. Germline V gene lookup returns CDR1 LNHDA and CDR2 SQIVND (reference sequence). The CDR3 length is 16 residues. The CDR3 reads CATTETGASGANVLTF. CDR3 coding DNA: TGTGCCACTACGGAGACAGGGGCCTCCGGGGCCAACGTCCTGACTTTC.

This chain joins TRBV6-6 and TRBJ1-2; 7 bases align to TRBD1. Germline assignment: CDR1 MNHNY and CDR2 SVGAGI (reference sequence). Trimming at V came to 7 bases and at J to 8 bases, leaving 7 bases not matched to a gene. The CDR3 loop spans 12 amino acids. This CDR3 is CASTRTGGGYTF. CDR3 DNA sequence: TGTGCCAGCACCCGGACAGGAGGGGGCTACACCTTC.